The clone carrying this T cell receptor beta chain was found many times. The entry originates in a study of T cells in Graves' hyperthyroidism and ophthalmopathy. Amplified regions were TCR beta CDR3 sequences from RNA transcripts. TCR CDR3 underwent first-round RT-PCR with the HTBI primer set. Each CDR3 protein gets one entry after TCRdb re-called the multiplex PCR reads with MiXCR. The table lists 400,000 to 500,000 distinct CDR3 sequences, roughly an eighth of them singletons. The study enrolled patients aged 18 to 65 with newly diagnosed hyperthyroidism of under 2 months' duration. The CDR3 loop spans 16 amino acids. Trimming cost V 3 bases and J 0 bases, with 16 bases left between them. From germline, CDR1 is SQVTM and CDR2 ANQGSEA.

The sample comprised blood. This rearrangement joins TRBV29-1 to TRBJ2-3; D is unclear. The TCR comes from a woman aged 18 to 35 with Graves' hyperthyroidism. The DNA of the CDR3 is TGCAGCGTTGACGGCGCCCCTGAAACTAGCACAGATACGCAGTATTTT. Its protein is CSVDGAPETSTDTQYF.